This entry lists 17 T cell receptor beta chains sequenced from one sample in a study of blood T cell repertoires in COVID-19. The table came from immunoSEQ multiplex PCR; TCRdb's copy has only in-frame clones and leaves some out. The profile covers 150,000 to 200,000 clones, with roughly 76% appearing a single time and around 8.1% taken by the ten largest. Sequencing input: peripheral blood. The receptor set was obtained from a woman aged 50 to 65 with active or convalescent COVID-19.

This clone was counted between two and nine times. The rearrangement links TRBV7-9 to TRBJ1-1; D call uncertain. The CDR3 has 14 residues. V was cut by 4 bases and J by 4 bases, with 13 bases left in between. Germline lookup yields CDR1 SEHNR and CDR2 FQNEAQ (reference sequence). The CDR3 is CASSSSNLVTEAFF. The CDR3, as DNA: TGTGCCAGCAGCTCCAGTAATTTGGTCACTGAAGCTTTCTTT.

This chain links TRBV25-1 with TRBJ2-3; 8 positions match TRBD1. This CDR3 region has 15 residues. With 2 bases clipped from V and 2 bases from J, the junction kept 3 bases outside the gene matches. Germline V gene lookup returns CDR1 MGHDK and CDR2 SYGVNS. CDR3 region: CASSEGQGFTDTQYF. For the CDR3, the DNA is TGTGCCAGCAGTGAAGGACAGGGCTTCACAGATACGCAGTATTTT.

The gene calls are TRBV5-5 and TRBJ2-4, with TRBD1 matching over 12 bases. The V gene end was trimmed by 1 base and the J gene end by 6 bases; junction bases not matched to a gene: 14. Germline CDR1 SGHKS, CDR2 YYEKEE (reference sequence). The CDR3 totals 19 residues. CDR3 in amino acids: CASSLSGGQGAATGNIQYF. CDR3 coding DNA: TGTGCCAGCAGCTTGAGTGGGGGACAGGGGGCCGCGACGGGAAACATTCAGTACTTC. The complete variable domain, with remaining parts taken from reference TRBV5-5 and TRBJ2-4, reads DAGVTQSPTHLIKTRGQQVTLRCSPISGHKSVSWYQQVLGQGPQFIFQYYEKEERGRGNFPDRFSARQFPNYSSELNVNALLLGDSALYLCASSLSGGQGAATGNIQYFGAGTRLSVL.

This clone was seen only a few times. This rearrangement joins TRBV9 to TRBJ2-3, with D possibly being TRBD2 (5 bases). V lost 0 bases, J lost 2 bases, and 10 bases lay in between. The CDR3 is 15 residues long. In germline, CDR1 is SGDLS, CDR2 YYNGEE. The CDR3 DNA sequence: TGTGCCAGCAGCGTAGATAGACTAAACACAGATACGCAGTATTTT. Translation gives CASSVDRLNTDTQYF.

V usage is TRBV27 and J usage is TRBJ2-7, with 9 bases fitting TRBD2. This CDR3 spans 15 amino acids. Per germline, CDR1 MNHEY and CDR2 SMNVEV (reference sequence). J lost 3 bases, V lost 4 bases, and 7 bases had no gene match. In nucleotides, the CDR3 is TGTGCCAGCAGTTCCCTTAGCGGGAGTGGCTACGAGCAGTACTTC. As protein: CASSSLSGSGYEQYF.

The chain is built from TRBV7-8 and TRBJ2-7, with TRBD2 as a possible D gene (6 bases). The CDR3 is 15 residues long. Trimming left V 1 base short and J 0 bases short, with 10 bases between. Germline V gene lookup returns CDR1 SGHVS and CDR2 FQNEAQ. The CDR3 sequence: CASSLGGLISYEQYF. The CDR3 DNA sequence: TGTGCCAGCAGCTTAGGGGGACTGATCTCCTACGAGCAGTACTTC. Using reference TRBV7-8 and TRBJ2-7 for the parts outside the CDR3, the full variable domain is GAGVSQSPRYKVAKRGQDVALRCDPISGHVSLFWYQQALGQGPEFLTYFQNEAQLDKSGLPSDRFFAERPEGSVSTLKIQRTQQEDSAVYLCASSLGGLISYEQYFGPGTRLTVT.

The rearrangement joins TRBV5-5 to TRBJ2-6; D gene uncertain. The CDR3 totals 15 residues. CDR1 and CDR2 from the germline V gene are SGHKS and YYEKEE (reference sequence). V shed 1 base and J shed 1 base, with 6 bases lying between them. CDR3 sequence: CASSLTESGANVLTF. The CDR3 coding sequence is TGTGCCAGCAGCTTGACGGAGTCTGGGGCCAACGTCCTGACTTTC.

The V call is TRBV28, the J call TRBJ1-2; TRBD1 aligns across 8 bases. The CDR3 sequence is 16 residues long. Germline CDR1 reads MDHEN; CDR2 reads SYDVKM. V shed 8 bases and J 8 bases; nucleotides not matched to a gene: 19. The CDR3 is CASLRDRRNYEKGYTF. The CDR3 nucleotides are TGTGCCAGCCTGCGGGACAGGAGGAACTATGAGAAGGGCTACACCTTC.

This chain uses TRBV4-2 with TRBJ2-7; possibly TRBD2 for D (5 bases). This CDR3 comprises 15 residues. Germline lookup yields CDR1 LGHNA and CDR2 YNFKEQ. V lost 3 bases to trimming and J lost 3 bases, with 15 bases between them. The CDR3 protein is CASSQVLGRDYEQYF. The CDR3, as DNA: TGTGCCAGCAGCCAGGTGCTTGGACGGGACTACGAGCAGTACTTC.

V and J are TRBV20-1 and TRBJ1-3; 7 bases agree with TRBD1. CDR3 length: 14 residues. In germline, CDR1 is DFQATT, CDR2 SNEGSKA (reference sequence). V dropped 3 bases and J dropped 5; count of bases not matched to a gene: 7. The CDR3 nucleotides are TGCAGTGCTAGTCCCGGACAGGTGCGAAACACCATATATTTT. It translates to CSASPGQVRNTIYF.

The chain employs TRBV7-9 and TRBJ1-5; D is unclear. Germline V lookup: CDR1 SEHNR, CDR2 FQNEAQ (reference sequence). V shed 6 bases and J shed 6 bases, with 15 bases lying between them. The CDR3 spans 14 residues. CDR3: CASSLTGIGQPQHF. CDR3 sequence (DNA): TGTGCCAGCAGTCTAACCGGGATAGGTCAGCCCCAGCATTTT.

This clone was counted a few times. The CDR3, as DNA: TGTGCCAGCAGCTTCACCGGGACAGGGATCATCTATGGCTACACCTTC. Translating it yields CASSFTGTGIIYGYTF. The J gene is TRBJ1-2, the V gene TRBV7-8; 9 bases line up with TRBD1. CDR3 length: 16 residues. Germline CDR1 is SGHVS and CDR2 is FQNEAQ. Unmatched junction bases numbered 9, after V lost 3 bases and J lost 4 bases.

This rearrangement joins TRBV27 to TRBJ1-1; 9 positions match TRBD1. The CDR3 contains 16 residues. Germline V gene lookup returns CDR1 MNHEY and CDR2 SMNVEV (reference sequence). Germline trimming cut 1 base from V and 4 bases from J; bases unmatched to any gene: 7. The CDR3 loop is CASSLYGTGSGTEAFF. In nucleotides, the CDR3 is TGTGCCAGCAGTTTATATGGGACAGGGTCGGGCACTGAAGCTTTCTTT.

Only a few counts were recorded for this clone. The CDR3 nucleotides are TGCGCCAGCAGCTTGTCGGCGGTAGCGAACACCGGGGAGCTGTTTTTT. This gives the protein CASSLSAVANTGELFF. This sequence joins TRBV5-1 and TRBJ2-2; no clear D gene. The CDR3 extends over 16 amino acids. V gave up 1 base and J gave up 0 bases, with 10 bases separating them. Germline V gene data show CDR1 as SGHRS and CDR2 as YFSETQ.

The chain recombines TRBV19 with TRBJ1-5, with D possibly being TRBD1 (5 bases). The CDR3 contains 11 residues. The V and J ends lost 3 bases and 11 bases respectively, with 8 bases between them. In germline, CDR1 is LNHDA, CDR2 SQIVND (reference sequence). The CDR3 sequence is CASSMGGAQHF. Written as DNA, the CDR3 is TGTGCCAGTAGTATGGGGGGAGCCCAGCATTTT.

This rearrangement joins TRBV29-1 to TRBJ2-2, with 9 bases lining up with TRBD2. This CDR3 contains 14 residues. The trim removed 4 bases at V and 2 bases at J, leaving 2 bases unmatched. The V gene's germline CDR1 is SQVTM and CDR2 ANQGSEA. CDR3 amino acids: CSVARGGNTGELFF. The DNA for the CDR3 is TGCAGCGTTGCGCGGGGGGGTAACACCGGGGAGCTGTTTTTT.

The V call is TRBV12-3 or TRBV12-4, the J call TRBJ1-5, with D possibly TRBD1 on 5 matching bases. The CDR3 covers 13 residues. V gave up 3 bases and J gave up 6 bases, with 9 bases separating them. CDR3 sequence: CASSFGGFQPQHF. The CDR3 nucleotides read TGTGCCAGCAGTTTTGGGGGGTTTCAGCCCCAGCATTTT.